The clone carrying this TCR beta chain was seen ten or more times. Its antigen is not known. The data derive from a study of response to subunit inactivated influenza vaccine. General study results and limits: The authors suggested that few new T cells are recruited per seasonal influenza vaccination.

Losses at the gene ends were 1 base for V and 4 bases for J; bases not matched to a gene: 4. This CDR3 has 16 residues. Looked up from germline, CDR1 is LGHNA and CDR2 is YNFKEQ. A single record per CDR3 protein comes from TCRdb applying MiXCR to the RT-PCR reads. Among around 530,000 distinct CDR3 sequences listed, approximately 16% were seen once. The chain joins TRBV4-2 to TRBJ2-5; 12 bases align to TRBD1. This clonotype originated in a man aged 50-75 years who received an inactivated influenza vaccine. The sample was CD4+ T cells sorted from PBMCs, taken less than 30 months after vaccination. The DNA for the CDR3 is TGTGCCAGCAGCCAAGTGGGACAGGGGGCTGTAGAGACCCAGTACTTC. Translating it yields CASSQVGQGAVETQYF.